Following are 20 T cell receptor beta chains from one sample sequenced in a study of T cells in Graves' hyperthyroidism and ophthalmopathy. Amplification of TCR beta CDR3 regions was performed using RNA transcripts as template. First-round RT-PCR of the TCR CDR3 relied on the HTBI primer set. TCRdb itself ran the multiplex PCR reads through MiXCR, one entry per CDR3 protein. Of a few hundred thousand distinct CDR3 sequences in the sample, 15% to 17% were seen once. The material sequenced was blood. Receptors originate from a woman aged 25 to 39 with Graves' hyperthyroidism.

The genes are TRBV2 and TRBJ1-3; 8 nucleotides line up with TRBD1. The germline gives CDR1 SNHLY, CDR2 FYNNEI. V was pared by 6 bases and J by 3 bases, with 4 bases of the junction left unmatched. The CDR3 is 14 residues long. Here the CDR3 DNA reads TGTGCCAGCAGGACCGGGACAGGTGGAAACACCATATATTTT. Translated: CASRTGTGGNTIYF.

The chain recombines TRBV19 with TRBJ1-1; D is possibly TRBD1 (5 bases). The CDR3 consists of 18 residues. Trimming stripped 5 bases from V and 7 bases from J, with 29 bases between. The germline CDR1 and CDR2 sequences are LNHDA and SQIVND (reference sequence). This CDR3 is CASSSFAHPGRMSDEAFF. The CDR3 DNA sequence: TGTGCCAGTAGTTCCTTTGCACACCCGGGACGGATGTCCGATGAAGCTTTCTTT.

This chain connects TRBV7-9 to TRBJ2-4, with 8 nucleotides matching TRBD1. Looked up from germline, CDR1 is SEHNR and CDR2 is FQNEAQ (reference sequence). This CDR3 spans 13 amino acids. V was clipped by 10 bases and J by 5 bases; unmatched bases: 7. The CDR3 here is CATSGQGENIQYF. The CDR3 DNA is TGTGCCACATCCGGACAGGGAGAAAACATTCAGTACTTC.

The genes are TRBV6-2 or TRBV6-3 and TRBJ2-3; 9 nucleotides align to TRBD2. This CDR3 is built from 16 residues. CDR1 and CDR2 (germline): MNHEY, SVGEGT. The J segment lost 5 bases and the V segment lost 8 bases, leaving 14 bases of the junction unmatched. CDR3 DNA sequence: TGTGCCAGCGGGGGGTGGGGCGGGGGGGAGGAAGATACGCAGTATTTT. Protein product: CASGGWGGGEEDTQYF.

The V gene is TRBV30, the J gene TRBJ2-5; possibly TRBD1 for D (6 bases). The CDR3 has 12 residues. Germline V gene lookup returns CDR1 GTSNPN and CDR2 SVGIG (reference sequence). V was trimmed by 7 bases and J by 4 bases, leaving 13 bases between them. The CDR3 sequence is CALAGVSETQYF. The CDR3 DNA reads as TGTGCCTTGGCAGGGGTTTCAGAGACCCAGTACTTC. Together with reference TRBV30 and TRBJ2-5, the CDR3 gives the full variable domain: SQTIHQWPATLVQPVGSPLSLECTVEGTSNPNLYWYRQAAGRGLQLLFYSVGIGQISSEVPQNLSASRPQDRQFILSSKKLLLSDSGFYLCALAGVSETQYFGPGTRLLVL.

The chain combines TRBV4-1 with TRBJ2-3; D is undetermined. Per the germline V gene, CDR1 is MGHRA and CDR2 is YSYEKL. The CDR3 spans 15 residues. With 1 base removed from V and 1 base from J, the gap between germline ends came to 9 bases. The CDR3 protein is CASSQALLGTDTQYF. The CDR3 DNA reads TGCGCCAGCAGCCAAGCTCTACTTGGCACAGATACGCAGTATTTT.

This clonotype was counted many times. This chain joins TRBV30 and TRBJ1-1, with 7 positions matching TRBD1. Germline V gene sequence: CDR1 GTSNPN, CDR2 SVGIG (reference sequence). The CDR3 loop spans 14 amino acids. J was trimmed by 11 bases and V by 1 base; bases with no gene match: 13. DNA for the CDR3: TGTGCCTGGAGTGCGGGACAGAATGCCTTTGGTGCTTTCTTT. Amino acid sequence: CAWSAGQNAFGAFF.

Ten or more counts support this clonotype. This rearrangement joins TRBV2 to TRBJ2-5, with D perhaps matching TRBD1 or TRBD2 (5 bases each). Germline V gene sequence: CDR1 SNHLY, CDR2 FYNNEI. The CDR3 contains 13 residues. The CDR3 region is CGMGTRGLETQYF. For the CDR3, the DNA is TGTGGAATGGGGACGAGGGGCTTAGAGACCCAGTACTTC.

The rearrangement uses TRBV20-1 and TRBJ2-5, with TRBD2 identical over 13 bases. The length of the CDR3 is 15 residues. V shed 1 base and J 5 bases; nucleotides not matched to a gene: 4. Germline V gene data show CDR1 as DFQATT and CDR2 as SNEGSKA (reference sequence). The CDR3 spells CSARAGLAGVETQYF. CDR3 DNA: TGCAGTGCTAGAGCTGGACTAGCGGGAGTGGAGACCCAGTACTTC.

This clonotype was seen ten or more times. This chain joins TRBV11-2 and TRBJ1-1; TRBD1 matches 7 bases. Germline V CDR1 and CDR2: SGHAT, FQNNGV. V lost 0 bases, J lost 9 bases, and 7 bases stayed unmatched. This CDR3 comprises 14 residues. CDR3 sequence: CASSLDLQTGQAFF. The CDR3 DNA reads TGTGCCAGCAGCTTAGACCTTCAGACAGGGCAAGCTTTCTTT.

The chain recombines TRBV4-3 with TRBJ2-7; 8 bases align to TRBD2. There are 14 residues in the CDR3. Germline V gene data show CDR1 as LGHNA and CDR2 as YSLEER. With 2 bases clipped from V and 4 bases from J, the junction kept 4 bases outside the gene matches. CDR3 in amino acids: CASSQTRGGYEQYF. The CDR3 DNA is TGCGCCAGCAGCCAAACCCGGGGGGGGTACGAGCAGTACTTC.

This clonotype was counted many times. V gene TRBV6-1 combines with J gene TRBJ2-5; D might be TRBD1 or TRBD2, each matching 5 bases. The CDR3 runs 12 residues. Germline V gene data show CDR1 as MNHNS and CDR2 as SASEGT. Trimming cost V 6 bases and J 9 bases, with 14 bases left between them. This CDR3 reads CASRGTGLAQYF. The DNA of the CDR3 is TGTGCCAGCAGGGGGACGGGTCTGGCCCAGTACTTC.

This clonotype was detected a few times. The chain carries TRBV6-1 and TRBJ1-2; D possibly corresponds to TRBD1 (6 bases). This CDR3 spans 13 amino acids. The germline CDR1 and CDR2 sequences are MNHNS and SASEGT. With 6 bases removed from V and 5 bases from J, the gap between germline ends came to 13 bases. The CDR3 DNA follows: TGTGCCAGCAGCGTGGACAGACCATATGGCTACACCTTC. Translating gives CASSVDRPYGYTF.

This clonotype was recorded many times. The genes are TRBV7-2 and TRBJ2-3; 9 bases agree with TRBD1. The length of the CDR3 is 15 residues. V lost 5 bases and J lost 1; bases outside the gene matches: 4. CDR1 is SGHTA and CDR2 is FQGNSA in the germline V gene. The CDR3 DNA sequence: TGTGCCAGCAGCGCCCGGACAGGGGGCACAGATACGCAGTATTTT. This encodes CASSARTGGTDTQYF.

The table lists this clonotype with many counts. This chain links TRBV6-2 or TRBV6-3 with TRBJ2-1, with TRBD2 identical over 9 bases. V shed 2 bases and J 9 bases; nucleotides not matched to a gene: 5. There are 14 residues in the CDR3. The germline gives CDR1 MNHEY, CDR2 SVGEGT. CDR3 sequence: CASSYAGLAFEQFF. The CDR3 bases are TGTGCCAGCAGTTACGCCGGACTAGCGTTTGAGCAGTTCTTC.

V usage is TRBV30 and J usage is TRBJ2-1; D gene uncertain. Per germline, CDR1 GTSNPN and CDR2 SVGIG (reference sequence). This CDR3 has 13 amino acids. Trimming removed 4 bases from V and 0 bases from J, with 7 bases in between. CDR3 loop: CAWNGFSYNEQFF. CDR3 nucleotides: TGTGCCTGGAACGGCTTCTCCTACAATGAGCAGTTCTTC.

This chain links TRBV18 with TRBJ1-1; 11 bases agree with TRBD1. The germline V gene has CDR1 KGHSH and CDR2 LQKENI. V shed 3 bases and J 5 bases; nucleotides not matched to a gene: 8. The CDR3 consists of 16 residues. The DNA for the CDR3 is TGTGCCAGCTCACCGCCCGAGGGACAGGGGGAGACTGAAGCTTTCTTT. It translates to CASSPPEGQGETEAFF.

This rearrangement joins TRBV5-6 to TRBJ2-1; D possibly uses TRBD1 or TRBD2 (6 bases each). V lost 4 bases, J lost 0 bases, and 11 bases lay in between. CDR1 is SGHDT and CDR2 is YYEEEE in the germline V gene. The CDR3 sequence is 15 residues long. The CDR3 region is CASSPRGASYNEQFF. CDR3 DNA sequence: TGTGCCAGCAGCCCTAGGGGGGCCTCCTACAATGAGCAGTTCTTC.

This clonotype was observed at least ten times. The chain links TRBV28 to TRBJ2-1; 8 nucleotides agree with TRBD2. Trimming removed 8 bases from V and 8 bases from J; junction bases left unmatched: 14. The germline V gene encodes CDR1 MDHEN and CDR2 SYDVKM. This CDR3 has 15 residues. Here the CDR3 reads CASRGSGKSGHEQFF. The DNA for the CDR3 is TGTGCCAGCCGCGGTAGCGGGAAGAGTGGTCATGAGCAGTTCTTC.

This clonotype was recorded at least ten times. This chain connects TRBV27 to TRBJ2-7, with 8 bases matching TRBD2. Germline V gene data show CDR1 as MNHEY and CDR2 as SMNVEV (reference sequence). The CDR3 runs to 15 residues. The V segment lost 2 bases and the J segment 4 bases; nucleotides outside the gene matches: 7. CDR3 sequence: CASSLRAGVPYEQYF. The CDR3 DNA sequence: TGTGCCAGCAGTTTAAGAGCGGGAGTTCCGTACGAGCAGTACTTC.